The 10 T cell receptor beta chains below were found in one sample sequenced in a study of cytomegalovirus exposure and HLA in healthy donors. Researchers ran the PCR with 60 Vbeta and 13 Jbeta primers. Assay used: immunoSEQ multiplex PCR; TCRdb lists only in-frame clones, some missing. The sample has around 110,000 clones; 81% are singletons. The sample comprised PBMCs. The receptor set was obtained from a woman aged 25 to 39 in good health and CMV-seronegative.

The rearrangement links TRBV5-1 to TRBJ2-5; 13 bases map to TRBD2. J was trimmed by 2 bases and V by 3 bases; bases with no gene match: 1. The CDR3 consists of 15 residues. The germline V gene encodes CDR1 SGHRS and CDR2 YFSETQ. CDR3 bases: TGCGCCAGCAGCTCGGGACTAGCGGGACAAGAGACCCAGTACTTC. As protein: CASSSGLAGQETQYF.

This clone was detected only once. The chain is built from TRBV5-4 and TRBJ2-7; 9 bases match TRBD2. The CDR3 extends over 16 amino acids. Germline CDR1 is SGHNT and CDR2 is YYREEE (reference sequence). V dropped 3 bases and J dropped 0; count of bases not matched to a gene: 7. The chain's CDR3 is CASSSLTSGSSYEQYF. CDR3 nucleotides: TGTGCCAGCAGCTCCCTGACTAGCGGAAGCTCCTACGAGCAGTACTTC. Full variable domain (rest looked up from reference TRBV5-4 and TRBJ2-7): ETGVTQSPTHLIKTRGQQVTLRCSSQSGHNTVSWYQQALGQGPQFIFQYYREEENGRGNFPPRFSGLQFPNYSSELNVNALELDDSALYLCASSSLTSGSSYEQYFGPGTRLTVT.

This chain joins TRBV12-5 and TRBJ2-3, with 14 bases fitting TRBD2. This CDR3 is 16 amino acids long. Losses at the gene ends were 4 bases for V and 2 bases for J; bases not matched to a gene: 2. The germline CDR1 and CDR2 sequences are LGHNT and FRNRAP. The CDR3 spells CASGWGLAGATDTQYF. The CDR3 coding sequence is TGTGCTAGTGGTTGGGGACTAGCGGGAGCCACAGATACGCAGTATTTT.

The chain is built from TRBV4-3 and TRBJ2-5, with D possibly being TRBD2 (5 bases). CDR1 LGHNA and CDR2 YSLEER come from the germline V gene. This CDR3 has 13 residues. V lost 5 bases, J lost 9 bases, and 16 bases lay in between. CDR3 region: CASSLEEFESQYF. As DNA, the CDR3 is TGCGCCAGCAGCTTGGAGGAATTCGAGTCCCAGTACTTC.

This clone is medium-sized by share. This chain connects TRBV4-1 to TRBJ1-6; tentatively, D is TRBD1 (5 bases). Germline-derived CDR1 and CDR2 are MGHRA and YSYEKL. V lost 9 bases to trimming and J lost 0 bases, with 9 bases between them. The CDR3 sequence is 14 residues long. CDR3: CASHDSSYNSPLHF. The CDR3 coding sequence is TGCGCCAGTCACGACAGCTCCTATAATTCACCCCTCCACTTT.

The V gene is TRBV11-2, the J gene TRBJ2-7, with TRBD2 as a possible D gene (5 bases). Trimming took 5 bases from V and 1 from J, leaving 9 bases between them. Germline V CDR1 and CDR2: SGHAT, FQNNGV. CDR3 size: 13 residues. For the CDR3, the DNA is TGTGCCAGCAGCCCAGCGGTTTCCTACGAGCAGTACTTC. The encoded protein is CASSPAVSYEQYF.

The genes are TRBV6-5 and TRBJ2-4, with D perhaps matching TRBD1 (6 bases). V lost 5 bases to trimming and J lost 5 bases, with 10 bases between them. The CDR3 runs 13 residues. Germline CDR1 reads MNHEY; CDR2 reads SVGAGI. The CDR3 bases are TGTGCCAGCAGTCAGGGGCGCCAAAACATTCAGTACTTC. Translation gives CASSQGRQNIQYF.

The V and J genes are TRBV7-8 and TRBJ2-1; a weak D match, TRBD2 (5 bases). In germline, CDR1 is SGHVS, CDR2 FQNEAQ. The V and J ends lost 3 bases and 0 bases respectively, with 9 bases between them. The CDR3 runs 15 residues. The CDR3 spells CASSFGRPSYNEQFF. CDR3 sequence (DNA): TGTGCCAGCAGCTTTGGGAGACCCTCCTACAATGAGCAGTTCTTC. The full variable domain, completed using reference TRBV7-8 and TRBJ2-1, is GAGVSQSPRYKVAKRGQDVALRCDPISGHVSLFWYQQALGQGPEFLTYFQNEAQLDKSGLPSDRFFAERPEGSVSTLKIQRTQQEDSAVYLCASSFGRPSYNEQFFGPGTRLTVL.

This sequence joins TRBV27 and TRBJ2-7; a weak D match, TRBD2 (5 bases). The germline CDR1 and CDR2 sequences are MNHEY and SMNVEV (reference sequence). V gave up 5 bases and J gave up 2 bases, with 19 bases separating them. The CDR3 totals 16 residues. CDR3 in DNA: TGTGCCAGCAGTATCAACTTGCCGGGGATCCCCTACGAGCAGTACTTC. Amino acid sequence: CASSINLPGIPYEQYF.

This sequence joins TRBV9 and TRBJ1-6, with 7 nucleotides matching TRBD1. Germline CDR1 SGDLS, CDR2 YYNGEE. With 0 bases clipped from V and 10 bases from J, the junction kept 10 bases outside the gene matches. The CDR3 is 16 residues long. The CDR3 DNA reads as TGTGCCAGCAGCGTAGGACACAGGGGATCGGCATCACCCCTCCACTTT. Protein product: CASSVGHRGSASPLHF.